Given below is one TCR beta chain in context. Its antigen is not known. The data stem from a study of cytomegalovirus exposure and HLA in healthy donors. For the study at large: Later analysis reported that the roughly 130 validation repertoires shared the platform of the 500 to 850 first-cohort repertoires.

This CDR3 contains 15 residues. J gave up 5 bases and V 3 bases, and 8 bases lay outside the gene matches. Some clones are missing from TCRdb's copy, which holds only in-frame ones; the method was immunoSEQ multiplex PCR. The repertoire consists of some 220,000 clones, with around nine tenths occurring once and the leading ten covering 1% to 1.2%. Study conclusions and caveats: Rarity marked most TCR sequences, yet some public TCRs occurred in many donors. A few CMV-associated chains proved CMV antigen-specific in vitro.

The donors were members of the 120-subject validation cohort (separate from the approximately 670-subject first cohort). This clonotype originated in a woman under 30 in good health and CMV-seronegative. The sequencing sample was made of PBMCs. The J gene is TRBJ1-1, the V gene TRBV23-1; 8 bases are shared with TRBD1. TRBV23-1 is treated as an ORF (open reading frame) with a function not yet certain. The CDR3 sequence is CASSHDPGGWTEAFF. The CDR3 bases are TGCGCCAGCAGTCATGACCCAGGGGGCTGGACTGAAGCTTTCTTT.